The clone carrying this TCR beta chain was seen a single time. Its specificity is unknown. PCR employed 60 Vbeta and 13 Jbeta primers. The assay was immunoSEQ multiplex PCR, and TCRdb's table has in-frame clones only and misses some. The sample holds fewer than 100,000 clones, 78% seen once. This sample stems from a study of cytomegalovirus exposure and HLA in healthy donors. Per the germline V gene, CDR1 is SGHDN and CDR2 is FVKESK. V gave up 3 bases and J gave up 9 bases, with 12 bases separating them. The CDR3 is 13 residues long. General study findings and limits: Highest at DRB1 and lowest at HLA-C, TCR association rates differed among HLA loci in a later analysis. The availability of immune exposure information extended only to CMV serostatus. Overall, approximately 150 TCR beta chains were annotated as cytomegalovirus-associated.

This sequence originates from a woman aged 40 to 55 in good health and CMV-seropositive. The V and J genes are TRBV14 and TRBJ2-1, with D possibly matching TRBD1 (5 bases). Material: PBMCs. CDR3 region: CASSHLPTGEQFF. In DNA, the CDR3 is TGTGCCAGCAGCCACCTACCTACAGGTGAGCAGTTCTTC.